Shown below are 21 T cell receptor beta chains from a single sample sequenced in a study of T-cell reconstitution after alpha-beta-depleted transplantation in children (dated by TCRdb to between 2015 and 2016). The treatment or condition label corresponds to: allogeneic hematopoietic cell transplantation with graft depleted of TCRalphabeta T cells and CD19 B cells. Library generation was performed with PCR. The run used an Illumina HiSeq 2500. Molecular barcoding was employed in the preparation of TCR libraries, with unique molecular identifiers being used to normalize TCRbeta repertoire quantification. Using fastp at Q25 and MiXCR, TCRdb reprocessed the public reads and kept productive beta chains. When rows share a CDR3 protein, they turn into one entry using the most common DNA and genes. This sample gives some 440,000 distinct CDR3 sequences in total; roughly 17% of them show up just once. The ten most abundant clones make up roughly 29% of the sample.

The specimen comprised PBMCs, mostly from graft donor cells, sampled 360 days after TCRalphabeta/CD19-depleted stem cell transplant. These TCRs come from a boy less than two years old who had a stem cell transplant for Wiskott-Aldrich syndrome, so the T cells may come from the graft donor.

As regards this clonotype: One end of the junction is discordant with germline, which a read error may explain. CDR3 sequence: CASSQGPQLSRANVLTF. The CDR3 region has the DNA TGCGCCAGCAGCCAAGGTCCACAGCTCTCTAGGGCCAACGTCCTGACTTTC. V gene TRBV4-1 combines with J gene TRBJ2-6, with D unclear. The germline CDR1 and CDR2 sequences are MGHRA and YSYEKL. This CDR3 contains 17 residues.

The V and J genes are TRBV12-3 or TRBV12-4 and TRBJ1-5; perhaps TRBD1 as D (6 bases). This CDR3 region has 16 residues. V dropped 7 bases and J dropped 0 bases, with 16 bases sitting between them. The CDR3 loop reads CASTLRLRGSNQPQHF. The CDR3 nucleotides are TGTGCCAGCACCTTGCGGCTCAGGGGTAGCAATCAGCCCCAGCATTTT.

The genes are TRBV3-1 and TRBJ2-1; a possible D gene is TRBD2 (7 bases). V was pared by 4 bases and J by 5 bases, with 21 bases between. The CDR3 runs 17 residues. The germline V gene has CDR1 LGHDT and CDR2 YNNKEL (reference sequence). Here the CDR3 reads CASSPLRGGTIDNEQFF. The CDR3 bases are TGTGCCAGCAGCCCATTACGCGGGGGCACCATCGACAATGAGCAGTTCTTC.

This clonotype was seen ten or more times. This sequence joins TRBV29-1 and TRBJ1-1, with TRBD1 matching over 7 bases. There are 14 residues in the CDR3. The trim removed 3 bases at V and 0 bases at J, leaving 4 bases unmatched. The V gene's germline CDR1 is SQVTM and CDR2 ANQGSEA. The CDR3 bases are TGCAGCGTTGACAAGGGGGCCCTGAACACTGAAGCTTTCTTT. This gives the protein CSVDKGALNTEAFF.

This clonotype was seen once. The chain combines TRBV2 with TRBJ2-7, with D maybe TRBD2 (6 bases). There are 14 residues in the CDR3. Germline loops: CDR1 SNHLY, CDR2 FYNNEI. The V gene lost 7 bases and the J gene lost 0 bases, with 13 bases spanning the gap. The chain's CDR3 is CASKGLARSYEQYF. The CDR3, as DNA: TGTGCCAGCAAAGGGCTAGCGCGCTCCTACGAGCAGTACTTC.

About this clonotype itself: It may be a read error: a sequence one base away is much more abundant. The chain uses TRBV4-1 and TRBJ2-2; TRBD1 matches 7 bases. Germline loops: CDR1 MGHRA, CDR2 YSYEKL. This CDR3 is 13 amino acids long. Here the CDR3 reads CDSSQDRAGELFF. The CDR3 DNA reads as TGCGACAGCAGCCAAGACAGGGCCGGGGAGCTGTTTTTT.

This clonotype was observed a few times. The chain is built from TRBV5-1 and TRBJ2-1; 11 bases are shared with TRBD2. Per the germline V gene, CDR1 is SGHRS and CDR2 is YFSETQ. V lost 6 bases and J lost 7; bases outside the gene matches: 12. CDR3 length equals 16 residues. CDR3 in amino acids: CASTFGVAGGRNEQFF. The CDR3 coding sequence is TGCGCCAGCACCTTCGGCGTAGCGGGAGGGCGAAATGAGCAGTTCTTC.

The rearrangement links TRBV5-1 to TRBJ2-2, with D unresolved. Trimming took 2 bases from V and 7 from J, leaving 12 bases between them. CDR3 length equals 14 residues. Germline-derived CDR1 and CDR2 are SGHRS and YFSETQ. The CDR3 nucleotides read TGCGCCAGCAGCTTTGACGAGATTTACGGGGAGCTGTTTTTT. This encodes CASSFDEIYGELFF.

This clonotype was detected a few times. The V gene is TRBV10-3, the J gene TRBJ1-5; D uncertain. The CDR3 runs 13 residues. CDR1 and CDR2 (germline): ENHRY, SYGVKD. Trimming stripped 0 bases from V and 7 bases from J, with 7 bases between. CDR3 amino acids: CAISESPSQPQHF. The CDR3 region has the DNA TGTGCCATCAGTGAGTCCCCTTCCCAGCCCCAGCATTTT.

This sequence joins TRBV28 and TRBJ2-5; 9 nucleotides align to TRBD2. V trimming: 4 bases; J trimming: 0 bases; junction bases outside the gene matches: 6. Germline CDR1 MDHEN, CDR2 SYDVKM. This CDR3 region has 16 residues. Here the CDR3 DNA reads TGTGCCAGCAGTTCCCCTAGCGGGACGTACCAAGAGACCCAGTACTTC. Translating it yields CASSSPSGTYQETQYF.

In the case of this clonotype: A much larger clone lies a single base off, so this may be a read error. In DNA form, the CDR3 reads TGCAGCCACGTAAATGGGGCCAACGTCCTGACTTTC. Amino acids: CSHVNGANVLTF. V is TRBV29-1 and J is TRBJ2-6; D uncertain. Trimming took off 8 bases at V and 3 bases at J, with 8 bases between the two ends. The CDR3 has 12 amino acids. Germline V lookup: CDR1 SQVTM, CDR2 ANQGSEA.

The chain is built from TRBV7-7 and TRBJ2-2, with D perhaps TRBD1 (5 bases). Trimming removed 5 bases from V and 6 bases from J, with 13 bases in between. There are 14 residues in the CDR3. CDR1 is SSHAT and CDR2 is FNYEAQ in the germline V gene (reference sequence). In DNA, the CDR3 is TGTGCCAGCAGCACCTCAGGGAAGGCCGGGGAGCTGTTTTTT. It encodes CASSTSGKAGELFF.

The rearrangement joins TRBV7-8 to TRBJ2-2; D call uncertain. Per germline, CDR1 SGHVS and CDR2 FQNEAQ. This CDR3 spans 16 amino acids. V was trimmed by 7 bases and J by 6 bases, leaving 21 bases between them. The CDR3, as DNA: TGTGCCAGCATCCCACTTCGGGTCGTAAAGGCCGGGGAGCTGTTTTTT. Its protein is CASIPLRVVKAGELFF.

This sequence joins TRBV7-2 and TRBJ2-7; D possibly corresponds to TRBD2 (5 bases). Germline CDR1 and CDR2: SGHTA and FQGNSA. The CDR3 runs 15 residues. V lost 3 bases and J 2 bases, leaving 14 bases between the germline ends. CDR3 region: CASSLVPGSPYEQYF. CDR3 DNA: TGTGCCAGCAGCTTGGTACCGGGGAGCCCCTACGAGCAGTACTTC.

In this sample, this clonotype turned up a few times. CDR3 coding DNA: TGTGCCAGCAGCAGTAGCGGGAGGGGCGGAGAGACCCAGTACTTC. This gives the protein CASSSSGRGGETQYF. This chain uses TRBV5-6 with TRBJ2-5; TRBD2 agrees at 11 bases. The CDR3 spans 15 residues. With V trimmed by 4 bases and J by 4 bases, 6 bases remained unmatched. Germline V gene lookup returns CDR1 SGHDT and CDR2 YYEEEE.

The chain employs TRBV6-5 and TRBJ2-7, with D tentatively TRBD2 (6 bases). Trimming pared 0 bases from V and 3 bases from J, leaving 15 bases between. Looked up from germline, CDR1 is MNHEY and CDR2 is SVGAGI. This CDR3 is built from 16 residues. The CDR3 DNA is TGTGCCAGCAGTTACTCGAAAGGGGCCGGGAGCTACGAGCAGTACTTC. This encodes CASSYSKGAGSYEQYF.

The DNA for the CDR3 is TGCAGCGTTGACGGGACTAGCTCAGATACGCAGTATTTT. Translating gives CSVDGTSSDTQYF. The V and J genes are TRBV29-1 and TRBJ2-3; 9 bases align to TRBD2. This CDR3 has 13 amino acids. With 3 bases clipped from V and 4 bases from J, the junction kept 2 bases outside the gene matches. The V gene's germline CDR1 is SQVTM and CDR2 ANQGSEA.

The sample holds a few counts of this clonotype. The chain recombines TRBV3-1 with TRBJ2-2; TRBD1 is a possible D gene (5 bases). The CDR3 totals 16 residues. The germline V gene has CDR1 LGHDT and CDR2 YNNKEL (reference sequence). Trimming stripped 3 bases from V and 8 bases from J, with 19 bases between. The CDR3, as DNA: TGTGCCAGCAGCCACAAGGTTCAGTTTCAGGGTGGGGAGCTGTTTTTT. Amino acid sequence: CASSHKVQFQGGELFF.

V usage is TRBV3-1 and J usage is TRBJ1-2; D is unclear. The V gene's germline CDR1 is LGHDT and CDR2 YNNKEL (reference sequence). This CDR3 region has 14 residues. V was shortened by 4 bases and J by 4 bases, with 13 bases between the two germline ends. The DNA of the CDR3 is TGTGCCAGCAGCCCAGGACCTGGTGGCTATGGCTACACCTTC. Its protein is CASSPGPGGYGYTF.

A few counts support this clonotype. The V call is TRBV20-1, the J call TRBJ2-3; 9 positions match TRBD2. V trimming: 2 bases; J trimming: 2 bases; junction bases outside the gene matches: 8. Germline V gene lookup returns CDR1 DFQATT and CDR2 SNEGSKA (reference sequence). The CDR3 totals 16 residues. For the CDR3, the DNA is TGCAGTGCTAGACCCCTAGCGGGATCTGTCACAGATACGCAGTATTTT. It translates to CSARPLAGSVTDTQYF.

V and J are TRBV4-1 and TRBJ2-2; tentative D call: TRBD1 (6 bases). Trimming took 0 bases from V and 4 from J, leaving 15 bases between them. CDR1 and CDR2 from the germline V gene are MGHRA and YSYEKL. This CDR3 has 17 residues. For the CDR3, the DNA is TGCGCCAGCAGCCAAGATATTAGTGTCAGGGGCACCGGGGAGCTGTTTTTT. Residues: CASSQDISVRGTGELFF.